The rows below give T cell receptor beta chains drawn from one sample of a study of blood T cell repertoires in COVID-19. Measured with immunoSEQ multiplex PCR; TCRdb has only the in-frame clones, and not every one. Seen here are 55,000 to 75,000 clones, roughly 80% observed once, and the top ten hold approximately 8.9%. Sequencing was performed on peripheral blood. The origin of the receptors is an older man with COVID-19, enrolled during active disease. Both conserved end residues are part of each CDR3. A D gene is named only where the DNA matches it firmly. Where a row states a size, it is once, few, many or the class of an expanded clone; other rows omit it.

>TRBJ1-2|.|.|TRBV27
TGTGCCAGCAGTTCGATCGGGGGCTATGGCTACACCTTC
CASSSIGGYGYTF
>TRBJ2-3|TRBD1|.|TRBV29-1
TGCAGCGTTGGGGACAGGGGGCGCGGCACCTCTTTTTTTCATACGCAGTATTTT
CSVGDRGRGTSFFHTQYF
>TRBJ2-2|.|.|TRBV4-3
TGCGCCAGCAGCCAAGATAGTCGGGTTGACGGGGAGCTGTTTTTT
CASSQDSRVDGELFF
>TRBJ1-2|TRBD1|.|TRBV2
TGTGCCAGCAGGGCCGACAGGGGAGTGGAATATGGCTACACCTTC
CASRADRGVEYGYTF
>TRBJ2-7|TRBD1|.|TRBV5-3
TGTGCCAGAAGCTTGACCTCACAGGGGAACTCCTACGAGCAGTACTTC
CARSLTSQGNSYEQYF
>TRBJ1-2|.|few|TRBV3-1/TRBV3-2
TGTGCCAGCAGACAGGGTTTTTATGGCTACACCTTC
CASRQGFYGYTF
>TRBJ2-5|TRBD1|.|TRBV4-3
TGCGCCAGCAGCTTTCTGATGGGGGACAGGGAAGAGACCCAGTACTTC
CASSFLMGDREETQYF
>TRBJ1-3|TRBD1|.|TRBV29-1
TGCAGCGTGAAACAGGGGAACACCATATATTTT
CSVKQGNTIYF
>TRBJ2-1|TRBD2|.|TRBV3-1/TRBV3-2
TGTGCCAGCAGCCAACCAGGACTAGCGGCCTACAATGAGCAGTTCTTC
CASSQPGLAAYNEQFF
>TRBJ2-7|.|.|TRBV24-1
TGTGCCACCAGTGGACAGATTCACGGGGAGCAGTACTTC
CATSGQIHGEQYF
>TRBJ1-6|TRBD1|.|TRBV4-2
TGTGCCAGCAGCCAAGGAGGGACAGCCCAATATTCACCCCTCCACTTT
CASSQGGTAQYSPLHF
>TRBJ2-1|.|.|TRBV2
TGTGCCAGCAGCCCCGGGACGGACAGCTCCTACAATGAGCAGTTCTTC
CASSPGTDSSYNEQFF
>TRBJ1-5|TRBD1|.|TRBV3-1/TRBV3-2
TGTGCCAGCAGCCCGGTCCCGGGACAGGGTTCGGGTTTGTTTCCCCAGCATTTT
CASSPVPGQGSGLFPQHF
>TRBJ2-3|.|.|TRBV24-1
TGTGCCACCAGTGATTTGGAGCCAGGGACAGATACGCAGTATTTT
CATSDLEPGTDTQYF
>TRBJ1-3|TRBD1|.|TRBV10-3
TGTGCCATCCGGCGACCAGGGACAGGGGAAAAGTCTGGAAACACCATATATTTT
CAIRRPGTGEKSGNTIYF
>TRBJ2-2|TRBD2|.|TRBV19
TGTGCCAGCTCGGATCCGGGAGGGCCTCGTAGTCGCACCGGGGAGCTGTTTTTT
CASSDPGGPRSRTGELFF
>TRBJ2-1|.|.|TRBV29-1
TGCAGCGTCGGCGGGACTCTATATAGGAATGAGCAGTTCTTC
CSVGGTLYRNEQFF
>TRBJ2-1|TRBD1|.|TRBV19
TGTGCCAGTAGGACAGGGGTCTTAAACAATGAGCAGTTCTTC
CASRTGVLNNEQFF
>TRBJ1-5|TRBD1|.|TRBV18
TGTGCCAGCTCACCAGCGGCAGGGGGCTTGAATCAGCCCCAGCATTTT
CASSPAAGGLNQPQHF
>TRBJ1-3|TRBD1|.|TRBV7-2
TGTGCCAGCAGCTTAGCGGACAGGGTCTCTGGAAACACCATATATTTT
CASSLADRVSGNTIYF
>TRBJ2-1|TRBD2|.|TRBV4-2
TGTGCCAGCAGCCAGACTAGCGGGGCGGCCGGGGGTGAGCAGTTCTTC
CASSQTSGAAGGEQFF
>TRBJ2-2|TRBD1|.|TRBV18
TGTGCCAGCTCACCTATCTTTGGACAGGGCTCGAACACCGGGGAGCTGTTTTTT
CASSPIFGQGSNTGELFF
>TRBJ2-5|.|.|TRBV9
TGTGCCAGCAGCGTAGTACAGGGCCAAGAGACCCAGTACTTC
CASSVVQGQETQYF
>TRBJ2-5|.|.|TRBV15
TGTGCCACCAGCAGAGATCTCTGGCAGGGCGGAGAGACCCAGTACTTC
CATSRDLWQGGETQYF
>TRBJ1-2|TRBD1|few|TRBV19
TGTGCCAGTAGTCCTCCAAAGGGGGCTCCGGATGGCTACACCTTC
CASSPPKGAPDGYTF
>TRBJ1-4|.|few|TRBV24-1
TGTGCCACCAGTGAGACTTCCGATGCAACTAATGAAAAACTGTTTTTT
CATSETSDATNEKLFF
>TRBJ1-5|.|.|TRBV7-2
TGTGCCAGCAGCCCCCGGGACTACAATCAGCCCCAGCATTTT
CASSPRDYNQPQHF